This passage covers 8 T cell receptor beta chains from one sample sequenced in a study of response to subunit inactivated influenza vaccine. Using its own MiXCR run on the RT-PCR reads, TCRdb lists one record per CDR3 protein. The sample holds more than 600,000 distinct CDR3 sequences, approximately 18% seen once. The sequencing used PBMCs from blood, collected 5 days after vaccination. The receptors were sampled from a man aged 45-65 years who received an inactivated influenza vaccine.

In this sample, this clonotype turned up a few times. The V gene is TRBV20-1, the J gene TRBJ2-5, with 7 bases identical to TRBD1. This CDR3 spans 13 amino acids. Unmatched junction bases numbered 6, after V lost 5 bases and J lost 3 bases. Germline V gene sequence: CDR1 DFQATT, CDR2 SNEGSKA (reference sequence). DNA of the CDR3: TGCAGTGCTGCCGGGACAGTTAAAGAGACCCAGTACTTC. Its protein product is CSAAGTVKETQYF.

This clonotype was counted a few times. The CDR3, as DNA: TGCAGTGCGTTGGTCGGGGGGGCCTCTCGCGAGCAGTACTTC. This gives the protein CSALVGGASREQYF. V and J are TRBV20-1 and TRBJ2-7, with 8 bases aligning to TRBD2. The CDR3 is made up of 14 amino acids. V gave up 6 bases and J gave up 6 bases; unmatched junction bases: 13. Germline V CDR1 and CDR2: DFQATT, SNEGSKA (reference sequence).

The CDR3, as DNA: TGTGCCAGCACCAACCTAGGGAACACTGAAGCTTTCTTT. This sequence encodes CASTNLGNTEAFF. V gene TRBV3-1 combines with J gene TRBJ1-1, with D unresolved. The CDR3 extends over 13 amino acids. V was clipped by 7 bases and J by 1 base, with 10 bases between them. Germline V lookup: CDR1 LGHDT, CDR2 YNNKEL (reference sequence).

This clonotype was seen only once. The gene calls are TRBV9 and TRBJ2-3; D might be TRBD2 (6 bases). CDR3 length equals 16 residues. With 0 bases removed from V and 2 bases from J, the gap between germline ends came to 13 bases. Germline CDR1 is SGDLS and CDR2 is YYNGEE. The CDR3 protein is CASSVGRDRFTDTQYF. The CDR3, as DNA: TGTGCCAGCAGCGTAGGGCGGGACCGATTCACAGATACGCAGTATTTT.

This clonotype has a handful of counts. CDR3 residues: CASSHDRGVGYGYTF. The CDR3 DNA reads TGTGCCAGCAGCCACGACAGGGGAGTCGGCTATGGCTACACCTTC. The gene calls are TRBV12-3 or TRBV12-4 and TRBJ1-2; 8 bases are shared with TRBD1. This CDR3 comprises 15 residues. V dropped 6 bases and J dropped 4; count of bases not matched to a gene: 10.

This clonotype occurred a few times. DNA for the CDR3: TGTGCCAGCACCCCTGAGCAGTTCTTC. It yields the protein CASTPEQFF. The chain is built from TRBV7-2 and TRBJ2-1; D unclear. Between the trimmed V and J ends, which lost 7 bases and 9 bases, there was a span of 4 bases. Per germline, CDR1 SGHTA and CDR2 FQGNSA. CDR3 size: 9 residues.

The V and J genes are TRBV5-1 and TRBJ1-1; D call uncertain. This CDR3 contains 13 residues. Germline V gene data show CDR1 as SGHRS and CDR2 as YFSETQ. Deletions cut 6 bases from V and 4 bases from J, with 13 bases between. This CDR3 is CASKGEAATEAFF. The CDR3 region has the DNA TGCGCCAGCAAAGGTGAGGCGGCCACTGAAGCTTTCTTT.

This clonotype has just one count. Just one base apart from a much larger clone, this may be a read error. The chain recombines TRBV12-3 or TRBV12-4 with TRBJ2-1; tentatively, D is TRBD1 (6 bases). The length of the CDR3 is 15 residues. CDR3 DNA: TGTGCCAGCAGTACTCTTGGACAGATTTACAATGAGCGGTTCTTC. Its translation: CASSTLGQIYNERFF.